The sequence of this T cell receptor beta chain was determined in a study of T cells in Graves' hyperthyroidism and ophthalmopathy (dated by TCRdb to about 2019). Looking at the study overall: Peripheral blood was collected at initial diagnosis, before any treatment. TCR V-J signatures able to tell the groups apart were searched for in a discovery cohort of around 95 patients, of whom under 45 had Graves' ophthalmopathy and more than 55 had stable Graves' hyperthyroidism. An independent validation cohort of around 19 hyperthyroidism patients and over 15 patients who later progressed to ophthalmopathy tested prospective prediction of ophthalmopathy. The roughly 100 discovery patients were divided at random into training and test sets in a 7:3 ratio. In addition, the study compared T-cell repertoires in thyroid tissue and in blood from six Graves' hyperthyroidism patients. Following sampling, methimazole starting at 30 mg daily was given to hyperthyroidism patients, and high-dose intravenous methylprednisolone was given to ophthalmopathy patients. TCR Vbeta CDR3 sequencing of 120 to 150 peripheral blood samples (over 40 ophthalmopathy, 75 to 80 hyperthyroidism and some 17 progressor patients) is reported in the paper.

TCR beta CDR3 regions were amplified from RNA transcripts. For the first round of RT-PCR on the TCR CDR3, the HTBI primer set was used together with the Qiagen OneStep RT-PCR kit. Libraries were constructed in a second round of multiplex PCR, after which size selection and purification were performed. Paired-end sequencing of the libraries was performed with 100 bp reads on an Illumina HiSeq2000. The study's own analysis went as follows. SOAPnuke was used to process the raw data, with reads discarded if the reads contained adapters or uncalled bases, had a mean Phred below 15, or lacked an exact constant-primer or identifier match. COPE v1.2.5 was used to merge high-quality paired reads, and clonotypes were defined as unique nucleotide sequences. MiTCR v1.1 was used to align the clonotypes against IMGT TRBV, TRBD and TRBJ reference segments. The analysis was restricted to V-J combinations with a frequency above 0.0001, which together covered about 99% of the repertoires. A TCS score was defined as the ratio of F50 (clonal expansion) to E x V (chaos), with BLOSUM62-based TCRdist applied between CDR3 peptides within each V-J. Welch's t-statistics and random forest reduced around 520 V-J features to roughly 13, which were used in a naive Bayes classifier (R e1071). TCRdb ran its own pipeline on the public reads, namely fastp trimming at Q25 and MiXCR clone calling, and kept in-frame beta chains. Merged by CDR3 protein, the rows form single entries marked with the most common genes and DNA. For this entry, the V and J calls and clone size follow TCRdb and not the study's own pipeline. The sample has about 400,000 distinct CDR3 sequences on record, over 11% of them singletons. The ten largest clonotypes hold 25% to 30% of the sample.

Moderately to severely active disease, a Clinical Activity Score of at least 3, a NOSPECS grade of at least 4, and a duration under 3 months were present in ophthalmopathy patients. Exclusion was applied to patients with uncontrolled infections, other autoimmune diseases, pregnancy or lactation. Diagnoses were established on the basis of clinical symptoms, serum thyroxine and TRAb, thyroid ultrasound, and orbital computed tomography. PBMCs were isolated from approximately 10 ml of fresh peripheral blood by Ficoll-Paque density gradient centrifugation. Trizol reagent was used to extract total RNA, and RNA quality was then checked on an Agilent 2100 Bioanalyzer. V and J are truncated by 3 bases and 4 bases respectively, leaving an intervening sequence of 10 bases. The CDR3 contains 14 residues, cysteine and phenylalanine counted. Kept here is only the CDR3 DNA, which spans 42 bases and is read in frame from base 1. CDR1 and CDR2, looked up from the germline V gene, are KGHSH and LQKENI.

This clonotype was found many times. It has no known antigen specificity. No base qualities exist here, and no much larger clone lies one base off it. Results and caveats for the whole study, not just this receptor: No statistical method was used to set the sample size in advance, and investigators knew the group allocation. Most expanded thyroid clonotypes (frequency above 0.001) were also found in blood, which suggests that blood repertoires may mirror thyroid immune responses. In validation, progression to ophthalmopathy was predicted by the model with 70.59% sensitivity and approximately 78% specificity, a median of roughly 6.4 months before onset. A model built on a 13 V-J signature distinguished ophthalmopathy from stable hyperthyroidism, reaching 87.88% sensitivity and about 81% specificity in cross-validation and 80%/75% in testing.

Sequencing input: blood. The chain links TRBV18 with TRBJ1-5; matching of 6 bases hints at TRBD1 as the D gene. The sequence came from a middle-aged man with Graves' ophthalmopathy. Here the CDR3 is given as CASSPRQVNQPQHF. The DNA is as follows: TGTGCCAGCTCACCGAGACAGGTTAATCAGCCCCAGCATTTT. Extended through the reference TRBV18 and TRBJ1-5 proteins, this CDR3 yields the full variable domain: NAGVMQNPRHLVRRRGQEARLRCSPMKGHSHVYWYRQLPEEGLKFMVYLQKENIIDESGMPKERFSAEFPKEGPSILRIQQVVRGDSAAYFCASSPRQVNQPQHFGDGTRLSIL.